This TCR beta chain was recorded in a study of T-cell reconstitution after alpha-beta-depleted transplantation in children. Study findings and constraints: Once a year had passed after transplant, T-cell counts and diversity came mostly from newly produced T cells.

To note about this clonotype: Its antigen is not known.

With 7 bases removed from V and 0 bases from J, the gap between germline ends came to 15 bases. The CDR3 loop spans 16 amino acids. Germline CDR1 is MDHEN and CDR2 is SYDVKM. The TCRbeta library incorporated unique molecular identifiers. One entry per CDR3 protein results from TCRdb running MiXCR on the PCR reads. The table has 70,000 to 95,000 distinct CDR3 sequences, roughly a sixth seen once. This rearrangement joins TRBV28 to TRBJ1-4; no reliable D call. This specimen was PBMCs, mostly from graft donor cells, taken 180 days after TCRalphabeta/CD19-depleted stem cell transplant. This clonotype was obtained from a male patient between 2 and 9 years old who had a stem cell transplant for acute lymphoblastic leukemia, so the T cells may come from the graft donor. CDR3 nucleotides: TGTGCCAGCACCGTCACTCGAGTAGCAACTAATGAAAAACTGTTTTTT. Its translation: CASTVTRVATNEKLFF.